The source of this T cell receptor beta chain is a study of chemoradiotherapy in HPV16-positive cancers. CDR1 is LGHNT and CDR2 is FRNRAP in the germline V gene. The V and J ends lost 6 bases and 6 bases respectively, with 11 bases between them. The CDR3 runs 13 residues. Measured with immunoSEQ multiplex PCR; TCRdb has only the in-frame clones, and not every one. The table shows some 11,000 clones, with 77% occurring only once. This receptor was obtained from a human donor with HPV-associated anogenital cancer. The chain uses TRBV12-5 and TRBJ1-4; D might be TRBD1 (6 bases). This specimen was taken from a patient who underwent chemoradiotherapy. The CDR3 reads CASGGGGDEKLFF. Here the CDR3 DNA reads TGTGCTAGTGGAGGAGGGGGGGATGAAAAACTGTTTTTT.